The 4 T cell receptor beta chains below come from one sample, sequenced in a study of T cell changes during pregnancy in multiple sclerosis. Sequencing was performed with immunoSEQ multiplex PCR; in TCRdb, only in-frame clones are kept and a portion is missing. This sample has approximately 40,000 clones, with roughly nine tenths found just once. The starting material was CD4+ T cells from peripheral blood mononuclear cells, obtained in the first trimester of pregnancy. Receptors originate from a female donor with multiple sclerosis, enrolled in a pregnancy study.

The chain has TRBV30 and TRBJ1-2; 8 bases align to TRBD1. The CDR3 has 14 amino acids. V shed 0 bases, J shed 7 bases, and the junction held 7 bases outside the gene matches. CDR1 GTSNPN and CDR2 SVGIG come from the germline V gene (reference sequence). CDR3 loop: CAWSVQGTGGGYTF. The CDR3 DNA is TGTGCCTGGAGTGTTCAAGGGACAGGTGGTGGCTACACCTTC.

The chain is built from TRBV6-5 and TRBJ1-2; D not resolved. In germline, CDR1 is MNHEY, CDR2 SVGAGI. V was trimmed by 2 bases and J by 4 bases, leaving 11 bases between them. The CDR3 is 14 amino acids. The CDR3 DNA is TGTGCCAGCAGTTACGGCGGGTCCCCCTATGGCTACACCTTC. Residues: CASSYGGSPYGYTF.

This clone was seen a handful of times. The CDR3 coding sequence is TGTGCCTGGGGGACCGGGACTGGGAATGAAAAACTGTTTTTT. Protein sequence: CAWGTGTGNEKLFF. J is TRBJ1-4 and V is TRBV30, with D perhaps matching TRBD1 (5 bases). This CDR3 is 14 amino acids long. Trimming took 5 bases from V and 5 from J, leaving 15 bases between them. Germline V lookup: CDR1 GTSNPN, CDR2 SVGIG (reference sequence).

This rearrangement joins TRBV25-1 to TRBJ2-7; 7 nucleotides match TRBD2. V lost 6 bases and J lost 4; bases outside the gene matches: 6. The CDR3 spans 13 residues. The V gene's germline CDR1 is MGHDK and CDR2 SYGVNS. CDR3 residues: CASRDGLEYEQYF. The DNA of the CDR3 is TGTGCCAGCAGGGACGGACTAGAATACGAGCAGTACTTC.